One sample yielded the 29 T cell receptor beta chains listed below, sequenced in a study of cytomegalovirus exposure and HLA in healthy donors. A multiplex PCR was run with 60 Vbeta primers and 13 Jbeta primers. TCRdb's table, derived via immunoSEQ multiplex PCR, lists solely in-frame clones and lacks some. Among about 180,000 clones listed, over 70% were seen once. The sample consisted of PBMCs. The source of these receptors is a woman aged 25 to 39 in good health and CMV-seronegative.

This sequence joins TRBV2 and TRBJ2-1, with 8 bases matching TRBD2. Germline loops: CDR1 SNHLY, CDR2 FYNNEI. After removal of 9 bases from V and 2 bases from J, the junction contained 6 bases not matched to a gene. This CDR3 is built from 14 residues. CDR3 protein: CASKSGGTYNEQFF. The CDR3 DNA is TGTGCCAGTAAAAGCGGGGGAACCTACAATGAGCAGTTCTTC.

The CDR3 sequence: CASSYPGQIQPQHF. The CDR3 DNA reads TGTGCCAGCAGTTACCCAGGACAAATTCAGCCCCAGCATTTT. The chain combines TRBV6-5 with TRBJ1-5; the D gene is possibly TRBD1 (5 bases). V lost 2 bases, J lost 6 bases, and 11 bases lay in between. CDR3 size: 14 residues. CDR1 and CDR2 (germline): MNHEY, SVGAGI.

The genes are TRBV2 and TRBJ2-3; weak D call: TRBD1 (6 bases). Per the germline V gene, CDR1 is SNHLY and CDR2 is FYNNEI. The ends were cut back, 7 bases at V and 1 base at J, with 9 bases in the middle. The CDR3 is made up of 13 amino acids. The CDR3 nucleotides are TGTGCCAGCACACAGGGACGCACAGATACGCAGTATTTT. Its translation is CASTQGRTDTQYF. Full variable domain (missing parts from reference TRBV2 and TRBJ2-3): EPEVTQTPSHQVTQMGQEVILRCVPISNHLYFYWYRQILGQKVEFLVSFYNNEISEKSEIFDDQFSVERPDGSNFTLKIRSTKLEDSAMYFCASTQGRTDTQYFGPGTRLTVL.

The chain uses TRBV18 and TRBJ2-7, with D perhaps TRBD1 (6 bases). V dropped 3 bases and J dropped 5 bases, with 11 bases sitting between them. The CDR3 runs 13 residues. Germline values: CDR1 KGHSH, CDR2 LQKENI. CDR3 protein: CASSPLGHDEQYF. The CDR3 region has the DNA TGTGCCAGCTCACCGCTGGGACACGACGAGCAGTACTTC.

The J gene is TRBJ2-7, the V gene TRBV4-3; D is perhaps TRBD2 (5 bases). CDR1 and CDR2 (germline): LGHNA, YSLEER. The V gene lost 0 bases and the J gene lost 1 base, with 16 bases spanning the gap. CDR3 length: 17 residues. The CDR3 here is CASSQEFRRTQSYEQYF. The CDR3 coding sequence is TGCGCCAGCAGCCAAGAGTTTCGGAGGACGCAATCCTACGAGCAGTACTTC.

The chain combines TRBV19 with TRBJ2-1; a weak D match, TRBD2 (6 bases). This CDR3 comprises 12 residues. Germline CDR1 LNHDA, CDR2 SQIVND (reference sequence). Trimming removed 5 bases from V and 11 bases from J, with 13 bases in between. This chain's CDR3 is CASSPIAGKQFF. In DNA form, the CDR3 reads TGTGCCAGTAGTCCCATTGCGGGAAAGCAGTTCTTC.

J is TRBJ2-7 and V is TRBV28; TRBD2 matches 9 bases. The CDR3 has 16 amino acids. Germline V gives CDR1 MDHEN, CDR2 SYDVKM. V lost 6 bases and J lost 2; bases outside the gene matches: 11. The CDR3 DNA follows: TGTGCCAGCAGGGATCCCAGCGGGAGGTCCCCCTACGAGCAGTACTTC. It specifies CASRDPSGRSPYEQYF.

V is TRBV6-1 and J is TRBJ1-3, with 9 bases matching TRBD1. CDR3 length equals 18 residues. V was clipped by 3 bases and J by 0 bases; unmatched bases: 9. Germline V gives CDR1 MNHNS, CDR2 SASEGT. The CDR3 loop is CASSETPGQGISGNTIYF. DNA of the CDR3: TGTGCCAGCAGTGAGACACCGGGACAGGGCATCTCTGGAAACACCATATATTTT.

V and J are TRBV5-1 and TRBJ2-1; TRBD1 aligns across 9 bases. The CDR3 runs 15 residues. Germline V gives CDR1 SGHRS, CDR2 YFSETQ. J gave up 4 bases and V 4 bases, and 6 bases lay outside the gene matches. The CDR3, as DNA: TGCGCCAGCAGCCAGGGACAGGGCGGATACAATGAGCAGTTCTTC. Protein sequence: CASSQGQGGYNEQFF.

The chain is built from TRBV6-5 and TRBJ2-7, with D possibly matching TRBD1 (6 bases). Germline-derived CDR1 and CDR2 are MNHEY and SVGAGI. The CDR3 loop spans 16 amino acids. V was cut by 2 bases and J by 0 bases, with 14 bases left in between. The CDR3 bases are TGTGCCAGCAGTTACGGTTTCCAGGGACACTCCTACGAGCAGTACTTC. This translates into CASSYGFQGHSYEQYF.

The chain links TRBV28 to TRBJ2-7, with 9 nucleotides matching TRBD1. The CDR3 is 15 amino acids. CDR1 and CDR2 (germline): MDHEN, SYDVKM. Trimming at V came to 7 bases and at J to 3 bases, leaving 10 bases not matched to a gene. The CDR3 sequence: CASISVGTGRYEQYF. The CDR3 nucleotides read TGTGCCAGCATCTCCGTCGGGACAGGGCGCTACGAGCAGTACTTC.

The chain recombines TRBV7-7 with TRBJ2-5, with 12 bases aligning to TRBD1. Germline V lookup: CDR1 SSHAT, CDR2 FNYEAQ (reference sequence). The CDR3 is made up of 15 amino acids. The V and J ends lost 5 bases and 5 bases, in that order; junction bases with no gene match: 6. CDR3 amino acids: CASSRDRGLRETQYF. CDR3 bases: TGTGCCAGCAGCCGGGACAGGGGGCTGAGGGAGACCCAGTACTTC. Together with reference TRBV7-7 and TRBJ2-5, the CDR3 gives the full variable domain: GAGVSQSPRYKVTKRGQDVTLRCDPISSHATLYWYQQALGQGPEFLTYFNYEAQPDKSGLPSDRFSAERPEGSISTLTIQRTEQRDSAMYRCASSRDRGLRETQYFGPGTRLLVL.

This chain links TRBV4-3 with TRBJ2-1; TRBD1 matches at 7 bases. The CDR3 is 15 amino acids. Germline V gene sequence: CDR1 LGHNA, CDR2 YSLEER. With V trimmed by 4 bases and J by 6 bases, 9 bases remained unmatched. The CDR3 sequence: CASSLARGQGNEQFF. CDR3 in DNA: TGCGCCAGCAGCCTAGCTAGGGGGCAGGGCAATGAGCAGTTCTTC.

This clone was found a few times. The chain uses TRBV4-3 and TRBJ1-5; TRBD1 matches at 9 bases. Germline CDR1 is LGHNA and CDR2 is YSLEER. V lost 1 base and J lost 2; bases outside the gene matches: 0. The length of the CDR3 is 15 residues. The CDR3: CASSQGTGGNQPQHF. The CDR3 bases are TGCGCCAGCAGCCAAGGGACAGGGGGCAATCAGCCCCAGCATTTT.

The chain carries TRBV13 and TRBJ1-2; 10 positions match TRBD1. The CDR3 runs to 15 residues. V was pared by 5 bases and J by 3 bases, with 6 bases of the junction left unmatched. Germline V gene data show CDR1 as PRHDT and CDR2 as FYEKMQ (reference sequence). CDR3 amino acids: CASSDRGRLDYGYTF. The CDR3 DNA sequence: TGTGCCAGCAGCGACAGGGGGCGACTTGACTATGGCTACACCTTC.

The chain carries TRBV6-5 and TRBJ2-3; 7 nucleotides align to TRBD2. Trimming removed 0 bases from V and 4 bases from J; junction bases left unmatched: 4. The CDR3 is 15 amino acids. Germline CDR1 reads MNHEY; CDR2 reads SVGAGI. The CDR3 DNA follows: TGTGCCAGCAGTTACTCTGCGGGGAGGGCAGATACGCAGTATTTT. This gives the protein CASSYSAGRADTQYF.

CDR3 loop: CASSKARVTPHYSFSGANVLTF. As DNA, the CDR3 is TGTGCCAGCAGCAAAGCGCGTGTGACACCCCATTATTCCTTCTCTGGGGCCAACGTCCTGACTTTC. The V call is TRBV21-1, the J call TRBJ2-6; the table's D call, TRBD1, was not checked against the DNA. TRBV21-1 is termed a pseudogene. The CDR3 is 22 residues long.

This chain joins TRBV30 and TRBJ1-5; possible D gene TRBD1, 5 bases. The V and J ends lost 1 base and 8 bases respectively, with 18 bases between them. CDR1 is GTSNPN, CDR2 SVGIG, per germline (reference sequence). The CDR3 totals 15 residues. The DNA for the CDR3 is TGTGCCTGGAGTGCTTCCACGGGGGTGGAGGAGCCCCAGCATTTT. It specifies CAWSASTGVEEPQHF.

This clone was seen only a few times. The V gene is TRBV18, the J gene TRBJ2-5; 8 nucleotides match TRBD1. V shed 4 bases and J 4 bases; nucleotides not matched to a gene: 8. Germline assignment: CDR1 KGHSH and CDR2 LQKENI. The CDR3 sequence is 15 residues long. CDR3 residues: CASSLGQGGGETQYF. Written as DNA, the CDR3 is TGTGCCAGCTCACTTGGACAGGGTGGAGGAGAGACCCAGTACTTC. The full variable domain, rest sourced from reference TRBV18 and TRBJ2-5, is NAGVMQNPRHLVRRRGQEARLRCSPMKGHSHVYWYRQLPEEGLKFMVYLQKENIIDESGMPKERFSAEFPKEGPSILRIQQVVRGDSAAYFCASSLGQGGGETQYFGPGTRLLVL.

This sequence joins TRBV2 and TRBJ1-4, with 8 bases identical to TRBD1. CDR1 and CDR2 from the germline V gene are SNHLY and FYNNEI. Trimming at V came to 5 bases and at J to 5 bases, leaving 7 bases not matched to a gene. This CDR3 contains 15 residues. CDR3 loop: CASSLRQGTNEKLFF. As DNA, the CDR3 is TGTGCCAGCAGTCTCCGACAGGGGACAAATGAAAAACTGTTTTTT.

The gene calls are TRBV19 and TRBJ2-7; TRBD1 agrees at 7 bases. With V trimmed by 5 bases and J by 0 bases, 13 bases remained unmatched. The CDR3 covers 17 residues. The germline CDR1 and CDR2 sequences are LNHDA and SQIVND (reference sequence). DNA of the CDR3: TGTGCCAGTAGTGCGGTGACCAAGACAGGGAGCTCCTACGAGCAGTACTTC. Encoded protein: CASSAVTKTGSSYEQYF.

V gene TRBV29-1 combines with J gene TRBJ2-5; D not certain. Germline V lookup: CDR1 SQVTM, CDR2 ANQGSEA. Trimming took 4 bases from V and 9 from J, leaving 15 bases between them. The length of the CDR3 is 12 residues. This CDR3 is CSVGSVLMSQYF. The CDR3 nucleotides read TGCAGCGTTGGTTCAGTATTAATGTCCCAGTACTTC.

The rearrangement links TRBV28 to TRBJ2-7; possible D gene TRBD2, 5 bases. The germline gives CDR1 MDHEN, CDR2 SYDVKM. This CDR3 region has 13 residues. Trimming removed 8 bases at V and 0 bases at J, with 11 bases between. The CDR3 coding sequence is TGTGCCAGCTACAGACGGGGCTCCTACGAGCAGTACTTC. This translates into CASYRRGSYEQYF.

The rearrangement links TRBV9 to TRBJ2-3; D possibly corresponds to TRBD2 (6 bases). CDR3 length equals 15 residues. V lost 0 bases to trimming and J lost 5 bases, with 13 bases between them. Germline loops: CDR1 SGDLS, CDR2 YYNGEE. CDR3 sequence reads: CASSVEAAGLDTQYF. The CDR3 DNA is TGTGCCAGCAGCGTAGAAGCGGCGGGATTAGATACGCAGTATTTT.

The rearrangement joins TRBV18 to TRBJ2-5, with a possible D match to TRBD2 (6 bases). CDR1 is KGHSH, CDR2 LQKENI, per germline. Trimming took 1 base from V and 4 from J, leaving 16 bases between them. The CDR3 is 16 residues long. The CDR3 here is CASSPQWQGLGETQYF. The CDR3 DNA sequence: TGTGCCAGCTCACCACAGTGGCAGGGACTGGGAGAGACCCAGTACTTC.

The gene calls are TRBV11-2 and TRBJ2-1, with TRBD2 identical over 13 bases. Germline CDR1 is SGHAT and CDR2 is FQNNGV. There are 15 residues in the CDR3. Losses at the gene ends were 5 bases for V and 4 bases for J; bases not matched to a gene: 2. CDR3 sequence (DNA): TGTGCCAGCAGCCGGACTAGCGGGGGTTACAATGAGCAGTTCTTC. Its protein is CASSRTSGGYNEQFF.

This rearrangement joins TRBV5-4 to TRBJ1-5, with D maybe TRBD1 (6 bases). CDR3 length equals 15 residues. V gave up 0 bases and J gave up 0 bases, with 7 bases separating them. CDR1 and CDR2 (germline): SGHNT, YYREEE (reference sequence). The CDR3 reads CASSLDRASNQPQHF. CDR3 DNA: TGTGCCAGCAGCTTGGACAGGGCTAGCAATCAGCCCCAGCATTTT.

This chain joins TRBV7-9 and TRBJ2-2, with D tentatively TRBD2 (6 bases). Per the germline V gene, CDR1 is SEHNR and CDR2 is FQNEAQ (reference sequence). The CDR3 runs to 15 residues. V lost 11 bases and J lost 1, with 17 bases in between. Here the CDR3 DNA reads TGTGCCCACCTCTCTGCGGGAATGAACACCGGGGAGCTGTTTTTT. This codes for CAHLSAGMNTGELFF.

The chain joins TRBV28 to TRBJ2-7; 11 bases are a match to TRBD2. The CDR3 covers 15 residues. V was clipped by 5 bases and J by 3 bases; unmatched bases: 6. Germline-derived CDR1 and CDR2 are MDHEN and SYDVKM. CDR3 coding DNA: TGTGCCAGCAGTGAAGCCGGGACTAGCGGCTACGAGCAGTACTTC. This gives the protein CASSEAGTSGYEQYF.